The 29 T cell receptor beta chains below all came from one sample that was sequenced in a study of T cell responses to AZD1222 COVID-19 vaccine. Sequenced by immunoSEQ multiplex PCR; TCRdb stores in-frame clones only, minus some. Here the sample spans some 130,000 clones, around 93% being singletons. The sample in question was peripheral blood, obtained 28 days after the second AZD1222 dose. The source is an adult who received the AZD1222 COVID-19 vaccine.

V gene TRBV2 combines with J gene TRBJ1-5, with D possibly matching TRBD1 (5 bases). This CDR3 region has 14 residues. CDR1 SNHLY and CDR2 FYNNEI come from the germline V gene. The V and J ends lost 6 bases and 8 bases respectively, with 17 bases between them. CDR3 sequence: CASSPGTNWEPQHF. DNA for the CDR3: TGTGCCAGCAGCCCCGGGACGAACTGGGAGCCCCAGCATTTT.

With regard to this clone: Other DNA sequences in this specimen translate into the identical CDR3. The V and J genes are TRBV30 and TRBJ2-7; TRBD2 aligns across 7 bases. The CDR3 loop spans 13 amino acids. J was trimmed by 2 bases and V by 0 bases; bases with no gene match: 1. CDR1 is GTSNPN, CDR2 SVGIG, per germline (reference sequence). In nucleotides, the CDR3 is TGTGCCTGGAGTGTGGGAGGGGCCTACGAGCAGTACTTC. It specifies CAWSVGGAYEQYF.

This clone has just one count. The rearrangement uses TRBV18 and TRBJ1-2; 9 nucleotides match TRBD1. J was trimmed by 2 bases and V by 2 bases; bases with no gene match: 6. This CDR3 has 16 amino acids. Per the germline V gene, CDR1 is KGHSH and CDR2 is LQKENI. The CDR3 spells CASSPTGGQGNYGYTF. DNA for the CDR3: TGTGCCAGCTCACCAACGGGGGGACAGGGAAACTATGGCTACACCTTC.

V usage is TRBV7-2 and J usage is TRBJ1-2; the match to TRBD1 covers 10 bases. From germline, CDR1 is SGHTA and CDR2 FQGNSA. CDR3 length: 15 amino acids. Trimming removed 5 bases from V and 5 bases from J; junction bases left unmatched: 8. CDR3 in DNA: TGTGCCAGCAGCACCCGGACAGGGGGGGGATATGGCTACACCTTC. This sequence encodes CASSTRTGGGYGYTF.

This chain uses TRBV10-3 with TRBJ2-7; 8 bases align to TRBD1. Looked up from germline, CDR1 is ENHRY and CDR2 is SYGVKD. V lost 4 bases, J lost 1 base, and 6 bases stayed unmatched. This CDR3 has 15 amino acids. CDR3 in DNA: TGTGCCATCAGTGGGGACGACAGGGGTTCCTACGAGCAGTACTTC. This encodes CAISGDDRGSYEQYF.

The chain links TRBV4-1 to TRBJ2-2; the match to TRBD1 covers 11 bases. The CDR3 runs to 18 residues. Germline trimming cut 3 bases from V and 3 bases from J; bases unmatched to any gene: 9. Germline lookup yields CDR1 MGHRA and CDR2 YSYEKL. The CDR3 protein is CASSHPWTGGSYTGELFF. CDR3 DNA sequence: TGCGCCAGCAGCCACCCCTGGACAGGGGGCTCGTACACCGGGGAGCTGTTTTTT.

The V gene is TRBV4-3, the J gene TRBJ2-3, with TRBD2 identical over 9 bases. Germline V gives CDR1 LGHNA, CDR2 YSLEER. J lost 4 bases, V lost 0 bases, and 5 bases had no gene match. The CDR3 runs to 16 residues. CDR3 loop: CASSQDLAGGADTQYF. In DNA form, the CDR3 reads TGCGCCAGCAGCCAAGATCTGGCGGGGGGGGCAGATACGCAGTATTTT.

This chain's CDR3 is CASSIGPGQAYF. CDR3 bases: TGTGCCAGTAGTATTGGCCCGGGACAGGCGTATTTT. The rearrangement links TRBV19 to TRBJ2-3, with 8 bases matching TRBD1. Germline CDR1 reads LNHDA; CDR2 reads SQIVND (reference sequence). This CDR3 spans 12 amino acids. After removal of 3 bases from V and 14 bases from J, the junction contained 7 bases not matched to a gene.

The chain links TRBV5-4 to TRBJ2-5, with 7 bases fitting TRBD2. The CDR3 has 14 residues. CDR1 is SGHNT and CDR2 is YYREEE in the germline V gene (reference sequence). Trimming at V came to 0 bases and at J to 2 bases, leaving 1 base not matched to a gene. The CDR3 loop is CASSLERGQETQYF. The CDR3 DNA sequence: TGTGCCAGCAGCTTGGAGCGGGGACAAGAGACCCAGTACTTC.

V gene TRBV10-3 combines with J gene TRBJ1-1; D is ambiguous. CDR3 length: 11 amino acids. V shed 10 bases and J shed 3 bases, with 9 bases lying between them. Germline assignment: CDR1 ENHRY and CDR2 SYGVKD. CDR3 protein: CATAIDTEAFF. CDR3 coding DNA: TGTGCCACCGCCATAGACACTGAAGCTTTCTTT.

This chain joins TRBV30 and TRBJ1-5; D might be TRBD1 (5 bases). The germline V and J ends were trimmed by 2 bases and 2 bases, with 16 bases remaining between them. Germline CDR1 GTSNPN, CDR2 SVGIG (reference sequence). The CDR3 has 16 amino acids. The DNA for the CDR3 is TGTGCCTGGAGTTCGGGGGGGTTGTTTGGCAATCAGCCCCAGCATTTT. This codes for CAWSSGGLFGNQPQHF.

The chain carries TRBV7-8 and TRBJ1-1; D remains ambiguous. The CDR3 length is 13 residues. The germline gives CDR1 SGHVS, CDR2 FQNEAQ. The V end lost 1 base, the J end lost 3 bases, and 6 bases lay between the germline ends. The CDR3 DNA reads TGTGCCAGCAGCTTAGGCGGGGACACTGAAGCTTTCTTT. Its translation is CASSLGGDTEAFF.

This rearrangement joins TRBV6-1 to TRBJ1-3; D uncertain. The CDR3 has 14 residues. CDR1 and CDR2 (germline): MNHNS, SASEGT. Deletions cut 2 bases from V and 7 bases from J, with 12 bases between. The CDR3 coding sequence is TGTGCCAGCAGTGAATCTTGGGTGCGGAACACCATATATTTT. This gives the protein CASSESWVRNTIYF.

The chain has TRBV11-3 and TRBJ1-5, with 8 bases lining up with TRBD1. Germline-derived CDR1 and CDR2 are SGHNT and YENEEA. After removal of 1 base from V and 1 base from J, the junction contained 15 bases not matched to a gene. The CDR3 contains 20 residues. For the CDR3, the DNA is TGTGCCAGCAGCTTAGGGCTTTTGGAGACAGGGGCTCAAAGCAATCAGCCCCAGCATTTT. This sequence encodes CASSLGLLETGAQSNQPQHF.

This clone was recorded only once. The gene calls are TRBV29-1 and TRBJ2-5, with D unresolved. Trimming removed 4 bases from V and 4 bases from J, with 10 bases in between. The germline gives CDR1 SQVTM, CDR2 ANQGSEA. The CDR3 covers 12 residues. The chain's CDR3 is CSVGGSLETQYF. CDR3 nucleotide sequence: TGCAGCGTTGGAGGCTCCCTAGAGACCCAGTACTTC.

The chain links TRBV30 to TRBJ2-2; D is possibly TRBD1 (6 bases). Germline V gene data show CDR1 as GTSNPN and CDR2 as SVGIG (reference sequence). V was cut by 8 bases and J by 0 bases, with 7 bases left in between. The length of the CDR3 is 12 residues. This CDR3 reads CAGGPNTGELFF. The CDR3 bases are TGTGCCGGGGGCCCGAACACCGGGGAGCTGTTTTTT.

The chain carries TRBV7-2 and TRBJ1-4; possible D gene TRBD1, 5 bases. CDR1 and CDR2 (germline): SGHTA, FQGNSA. V was trimmed by 1 base and J by 8 bases, leaving 8 bases between them. The CDR3 has 13 residues. CDR3 protein: CASSLEGWEKLFF. The CDR3 DNA sequence: TGTGCCAGCAGCTTAGAGGGGTGGGAAAAACTGTTTTTT. Based on the CDR3 plus reference TRBV7-2 and TRBJ1-4, the full variable domain is GAGVSQSPSNKVTEKGKDVELRCDPISGHTALYWYRQSLGQGLEFLIYFQGNSAPDKSGLPSDRFSAERTGGSVSTLTIQRTQQEDSAVYLCASSLEGWEKLFFGSGTQLSVL.

The chain has TRBV14 and TRBJ1-3; no firm D call. Germline assignment: CDR1 SGHDN and CDR2 FVKESK. V shed 4 bases and J shed 0 bases, with 13 bases lying between them. The CDR3 consists of 16 residues. This CDR3 is CASSPPDTYSGNTIYF. For the CDR3, the DNA is TGTGCCAGCAGCCCGCCCGACACCTACTCTGGAAACACCATATATTTT.

The V and J genes are TRBV5-5 and TRBJ1-1; D gene unclear. CDR1 and CDR2 from the germline V gene are SGHKS and YYEKEE (reference sequence). Trimming removed 5 bases at V and 8 bases at J, with 10 bases between. The CDR3 loop spans 11 amino acids. The CDR3 sequence: CASRYRVEAFF. CDR3 sequence (DNA): TGTGCCAGCAGATACCGGGTCGAAGCTTTCTTT.

Concerning this clone: Germline is not matched at one junction end, which may reflect a read error. V and J are TRBV4-3 and TRBJ1-5; the D is unclear. The germline gives CDR1 LGHNA, CDR2 YSLEER. This CDR3 is 14 amino acids long. CDR3 in amino acids: CAGSQSGDNQPQHF. CDR3 DNA sequence: TGCGCCGGCAGCCAAAGCGGGGATAATCAGCCCCAGCATTTT.

The chain joins TRBV30 to TRBJ1-2, with D possibly being TRBD1 (6 bases). This CDR3 spans 13 amino acids. The ends were cut back, 8 bases at V and 4 bases at J, with 17 bases in the middle. CDR1 and CDR2 (germline): GTSNPN, SVGIG (reference sequence). In nucleotides, the CDR3 is TGTGCCCATGGACAGAAACAGGCCTATGGCTACACCTTC. This codes for CAHGQKQAYGYTF. The full variable domain, in which reference TRBV30 and TRBJ1-2 provide the parts outside the CDR3, is SQTIHQWPATLVQPVGSPLSLECTVEGTSNPNLYWYRQAAGRGLQLLFYSVGIGQISSEVPQNLSASRPQDRQFILSSKKLLLSDSGFYLCAHGQKQAYGYTFGSGTRLTVV.

The rearrangement joins TRBV4-1 to TRBJ1-6; weak D call: TRBD1 (6 bases). This CDR3 spans 16 amino acids. Trimming pared 0 bases from V and 9 bases from J, leaving 15 bases between. The germline V gene has CDR1 MGHRA and CDR2 YSYEKL. Written as DNA, the CDR3 is TGCGCCAGCAGCCAAGACTCCAGGGGAGAGACTTCACCCCTCCACTTT. Its translation is CASSQDSRGETSPLHF.

The chain has TRBV10-3 and TRBJ1-1; D is perhaps TRBD1 (5 bases). Trimming took 11 bases from V and 5 from J, leaving 18 bases between them. Germline CDR1 and CDR2: ENHRY and SYGVKD. The CDR3 has 13 residues. The CDR3 sequence: CAASQGDQTEAFF. The CDR3 nucleotides read TGTGCCGCTTCGCAGGGAGATCAAACTGAAGCTTTCTTT.

The J gene is TRBJ1-6, the V gene TRBV4-1; D call uncertain. Deletions cut 3 bases from V and 9 bases from J, with 15 bases between. The length of the CDR3 is 15 residues. The germline V gene encodes CDR1 MGHRA and CDR2 YSYEKL. The CDR3 sequence is CASSHPDGLSSPLHF. For the CDR3, the DNA is TGCGCCAGCAGCCACCCAGACGGTCTATCTTCACCCCTCCACTTT.

This clone was detected only a few times. The chain joins TRBV3-1 (or the pseudogene TRBV3-2) to TRBJ1-1; D is undetermined. Germline CDR1 is LGHDT and CDR2 is YNNKEL (reference sequence). Trimming left V 1 base short and J 1 base short, with 1 base between. The CDR3 sequence is 12 residues long. This chain's CDR3 is CASSQANTEAFF. The CDR3 nucleotides are TGTGCCAGCAGCCAAGCGAACACTGAAGCTTTCTTT.

The V call is TRBV11-2, the J call TRBJ1-1, with D possibly matching TRBD1 (5 bases). Germline CDR1 SGHAT, CDR2 FQNNGV. V shed 5 bases and J shed 3 bases, with 7 bases lying between them. The CDR3 consists of 12 residues. The CDR3 DNA reads as TGTGCCAGCAGCCAGACAGACACTGAAGCTTTCTTT. This codes for CASSQTDTEAFF.

The V and J genes are TRBV4-2 and TRBJ2-5, with 8 bases lining up with TRBD2. J was trimmed by 5 bases and V by 2 bases; bases with no gene match: 7. Germline CDR1 reads LGHNA; CDR2 reads YNFKEQ. This CDR3 is built from 15 residues. DNA of the CDR3: TGTGCCAGCAGCCAAAATAGCGGGGTGGGGGAGACCCAGTACTTC. Translating gives CASSQNSGVGETQYF.

This rearrangement joins TRBV6-5 to TRBJ1-2; 10 bases fit TRBD1. This CDR3 is 12 amino acids long. The germline V gene encodes CDR1 MNHEY and CDR2 SVGAGI. Trimming at V came to 6 bases and at J to 5 bases, leaving 0 bases not matched to a gene. The CDR3 loop is CASRDRGYGYTF. CDR3 coding DNA: TGTGCCAGCAGGGACAGGGGGTATGGCTACACCTTC.

V gene TRBV5-4 combines with J gene TRBJ1-2; D is unclear. The CDR3 extends over 13 amino acids. V lost 5 bases to trimming and J lost 2 bases, with 10 bases between them. Per germline, CDR1 SGHNT and CDR2 YYREEE (reference sequence). The CDR3 DNA reads as TGTGCCAGCAGGCCGCAGCTAAACTATGGCTACACCTTC. Residues: CASRPQLNYGYTF.